Below are 19 T cell receptor beta chains sequenced from a single sample in a study of preoperative IRX-2 immunotherapy in early breast cancer. Treatment in this sample: preoperative locoregional IRX-2 cytokine immunotherapy. Produced via immunoSEQ multiplex PCR; TCRdb's table is partial and in-frame only. The repertoire holds 25,000 to 30,000 clones, with around 87% as singletons. Sampling was performed from a patient treated with IRX-2 immunotherapy. These receptors originate from a human donor with breast cancer.

This clone was observed a few times. V usage is TRBV28 and J usage is TRBJ2-1; D call uncertain. CDR3 size: 16 residues. Per the germline V gene, CDR1 is MDHEN and CDR2 is SYDVKM. V was shortened by 5 bases and J by 1 base, with 15 bases between the two germline ends. As DNA, the CDR3 is TGTGCCAGCAGTACCCCCAGCGAAGCATCCTACAATGAGCAGTTCTTC. Protein: CASSTPSEASYNEQFF. The full variable domain, completed using reference TRBV28 and TRBJ2-1, is DVKVTQSSRYLVKRTGEKVFLECVQDMDHENMFWYRQDPGLGLRLIYFSYDVKMKEKGDIPEGYSVSREKKERFSLILESASTNQTSMYLCASSTPSEASYNEQFFGPGTRLTVL.

The V call is TRBV27, the J call TRBJ1-2; D is perhaps TRBD1 (5 bases). The CDR3 length is 14 residues. In germline, CDR1 is MNHEY, CDR2 SMNVEV (reference sequence). Trimming took off 3 bases at V and 8 bases at J, with 16 bases between the two ends. CDR3 protein: CASSFRDRGFGYTF. The DNA of the CDR3 is TGTGCCAGCAGTTTTAGGGACCGGGGTTTCGGCTACACCTTC.

The gene calls are TRBV5-1 and TRBJ2-3; 7 positions match TRBD1. Germline CDR1 reads SGHRS; CDR2 reads YFSETQ. CDR3 size: 17 residues. V dropped 4 bases and J dropped 5; count of bases not matched to a gene: 16. This chain's CDR3 is CASSRETGPSSGDTQYF. The CDR3 DNA reads as TGCGCCAGCAGCCGTGAGACAGGGCCTAGCAGCGGAGATACGCAGTATTTT.

V gene TRBV13 combines with J gene TRBJ1-1, with 11 positions matching TRBD1. Trimming at V came to 5 bases and at J to 5 bases, leaving 4 bases not matched to a gene. Germline assignment: CDR1 PRHDT and CDR2 FYEKMQ (reference sequence). This CDR3 spans 14 amino acids. Here the CDR3 DNA reads TGTGCCAGCAGCCACCGGGACAGGGGGACTGAAGCTTTCTTT. It codes for CASSHRDRGTEAFF.

This clone was found a few times. The gene calls are TRBV28 and TRBJ2-5, with D perhaps matching TRBD1 or TRBD2 (6 bases each). CDR1 is MDHEN, CDR2 SYDVKM, per germline. The CDR3 consists of 14 residues. Deletions cut 2 bases from V and 2 bases from J, with 9 bases between. CDR3 sequence: CASSLGGRQETQYF. Written as DNA, the CDR3 is TGTGCCAGCAGTTTAGGGGGGCGGCAAGAGACCCAGTACTTC.

The V call is TRBV12-2, the J call TRBJ2-2; TRBD2 reflects the table's D call only, with no check against the DNA. TRBV12-2 is assigned pseudogene status. This CDR3 has 15 residues. The CDR3 protein is CASRPWSREPGELFF. CDR3 DNA sequence: TGTGCAAGTCGCCCTTGGTCCCGGGAGCCCGGGGAGCTGTTTTTT.

The rearrangement joins TRBV29-1 to TRBJ1-2, with D perhaps matching TRBD1 (5 bases). Germline CDR1 SQVTM, CDR2 ANQGSEA. Between the trimmed V and J ends, which lost 3 bases and 7 bases, there was a span of 9 bases. The CDR3 length is 11 residues. In DNA form, the CDR3 reads TGCAGCGTTGAGGGGGAGGGTGGCTACACCTTC. The encoded protein is CSVEGEGGYTF.

The CDR3 spells CASSLSGANVLTF. The CDR3, as DNA: TGTGCCAGCAGCCTTTCTGGGGCCAACGTCCTGACTTTC. The V gene is TRBV14, the J gene TRBJ2-6; D is undetermined. V gave up 4 bases and J gave up 1 base, with 2 bases separating them. CDR1 is SGHDN and CDR2 is FVKESK in the germline V gene. The CDR3 sequence is 13 residues long. The full variable domain, rest sourced from reference TRBV14 and TRBJ2-6, is EAGVTQFPSHSVIEKGQTVTLRCDPISGHDNLYWYRRVMGKEIKFLLHFVKESKQDESGMPNNRFLAERTGGTYSTLKVQPAELEDSGVYFCASSLSGANVLTFGAGSRLTVL.

The chain joins TRBV9 to TRBJ1-4, with 10 bases that match TRBD1. This CDR3 has 15 residues. V was pared by 4 bases and J by 4 bases, with 4 bases of the junction left unmatched. CDR1 and CDR2 (germline): SGDLS, YYNGEE. CDR3 region: CASSPGTGDNEKLFF. The CDR3 nucleotides are TGTGCCAGCAGCCCCGGGACAGGGGATAATGAAAAACTGTTTTTT.

This chain links TRBV9 with TRBJ2-2; TRBD1 might be the D (5 bases). Trimming shortened V by 0 bases and J by 5 bases, and 8 bases separated the two germline ends. The germline CDR1 and CDR2 sequences are SGDLS and YYNGEE. The CDR3 has 14 amino acids. The CDR3 nucleotides read TGTGCCAGCAGCGTAGGTGGGGCAACCGGGGAGCTGTTTTTT. Protein sequence: CASSVGGATGELFF.

The genes are TRBV5-1 and TRBJ2-5; tentative D call: TRBD2 (7 bases). V gave up 4 bases and J gave up 5 bases, with 15 bases separating them. The CDR3 runs to 14 residues. Germline V gene data show CDR1 as SGHRS and CDR2 as YFSETQ. CDR3 sequence: CASSHGEGGETQYF. CDR3 sequence (DNA): TGCGCCAGCAGCCACGGGGAGGGGGGCGAGACCCAGTACTTC.

In the case of this clone: One end of the junction is discordant with germline, which a read error may explain. The J gene is TRBJ1-1, the V gene TRBV10-3; a possible D gene is TRBD1 (6 bases). CDR1 is ENHRY and CDR2 is SYGVKD in the germline V gene. This CDR3 is 16 amino acids long. DNA for the CDR3: TGTGCCATCAGTGAGTCTCCGGGGGCCTTGAAGACTGAAGCTTTCTTT. Amino acid sequence: CAISESPGALKTEAFF.

The J gene is TRBJ2-1, the V gene TRBV6-1; 8 bases line up with TRBD2. CDR1 is MNHNS, CDR2 SASEGT, per germline. The CDR3 consists of 13 residues. Trimming removed 4 bases from V and 7 bases from J; junction bases left unmatched: 3. The CDR3 nucleotides read TGTGCCAGCAGTGTAGGCGGGGGGAATGAGCAGTTCTTC. It codes for CASSVGGGNEQFF.

This chain uses TRBV11-2 with TRBJ1-3, with 7 positions matching TRBD1. J lost 4 bases, V lost 4 bases, and 7 bases had no gene match. The CDR3 is made up of 15 amino acids. CDR1 is SGHAT and CDR2 is FQNNGV in the germline V gene. This chain's CDR3 is CASSSTRQGGNTIYF. The DNA of the CDR3 is TGTGCCAGCAGCTCCACACGACAGGGAGGAAACACCATATATTTT.

V usage is TRBV5-3 and J usage is TRBJ1-5, with 10 positions matching TRBD1. TRBV5-3 counts as an open reading frame of uncertain function. Unmatched junction bases numbered 8, after V lost 4 bases and J lost 4 bases. The CDR3 is 16 residues long. The DNA for the CDR3 is TGTGCCAGAAGCCCCAAGACAGGGGGCGGGAATCAGCCCCAGCATTTT. Translation gives CARSPKTGGGNQPQHF.

V is TRBV7-6 and J is TRBJ1-3; D is perhaps TRBD1 (6 bases). This CDR3 contains 15 residues. The germline CDR1 and CDR2 sequences are SGHVS and FNYEAQ. The V end lost 5 bases, the J end lost 2 bases, and 13 bases lay between the germline ends. CDR3 loop: CASSRDEGAGNTIYF. The DNA of the CDR3 is TGTGCCAGCAGCCGAGATGAGGGGGCTGGAAACACCATATATTTT.

This clone has a single count. This rearrangement joins TRBV7-9 to TRBJ2-4; the D is unclear. CDR1 and CDR2 from the germline V gene are SEHNR and FQNEAQ (reference sequence). Trimming stripped 1 base from V and 5 bases from J, with 6 bases between. This CDR3 has 13 residues. The CDR3: CASSLVSENIQYF. CDR3 nucleotides: TGTGCCAGCAGCTTAGTTTCAGAAAACATTCAGTACTTC.

This chain uses TRBV28 with TRBJ2-1; tentatively, D is TRBD2 (5 bases). The CDR3 is 11 residues long. Germline assignment: CDR1 MDHEN and CDR2 SYDVKM. Trimming stripped 7 bases from V and 10 bases from J, with 11 bases between. CDR3 amino acids: CASNRENEQFF. CDR3 nucleotide sequence: TGTGCCAGCAACCGGGAAAACGAGCAGTTCTTC.

This clone qualifies as medium-sized. The chain carries TRBV30 and TRBJ1-6; D gene uncertain. Germline CDR1 reads GTSNPN; CDR2 reads SVGIG (reference sequence). Between the trimmed V and J ends, which lost 1 base and 5 bases, there was a span of 9 bases. The CDR3 sequence is 14 residues long. CDR3 protein: CAWSGAPDNSPLHF. The DNA for the CDR3 is TGTGCCTGGAGTGGGGCACCCGATAATTCACCCCTCCACTTT.